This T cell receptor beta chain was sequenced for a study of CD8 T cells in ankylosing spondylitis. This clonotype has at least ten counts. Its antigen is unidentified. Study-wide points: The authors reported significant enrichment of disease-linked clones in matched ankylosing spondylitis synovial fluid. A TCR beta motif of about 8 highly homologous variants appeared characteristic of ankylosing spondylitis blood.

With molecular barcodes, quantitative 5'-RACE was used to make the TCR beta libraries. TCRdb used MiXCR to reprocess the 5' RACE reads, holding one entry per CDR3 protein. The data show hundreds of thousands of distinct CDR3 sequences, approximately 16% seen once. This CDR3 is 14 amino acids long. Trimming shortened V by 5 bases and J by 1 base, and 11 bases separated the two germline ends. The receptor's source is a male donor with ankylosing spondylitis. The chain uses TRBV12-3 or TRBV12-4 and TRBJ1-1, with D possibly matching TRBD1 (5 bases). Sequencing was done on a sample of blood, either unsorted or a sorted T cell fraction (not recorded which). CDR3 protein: CASSPGPPNTEAFF. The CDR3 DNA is TGTGCCAGCAGTCCGGGACCACCGAACACTGAAGCTTTCTTT.